This T cell receptor (beta chain) appears in the sequencing data of a study of cytomegalovirus exposure and HLA in healthy donors. With 60 Vbeta and 13 Jbeta primers, the PCR was carried out. Data came from immunoSEQ multiplex PCR; TCRdb stores just in-frame clones and leaves some out. The sample has 170,000 or so clones, 84% seen once; the top ten hold under 5%. This clone showed up just once. Between the trimmed V and J ends, which lost 11 bases and 6 bases, there was a span of 16 bases. Germline V gives CDR1 LNHNV, CDR2 YYDKDF (reference sequence). CDR3 length: 12 amino acids. The chain uses TRBV15 and TRBJ1-2; D call uncertain. The material sequenced was PBMCs. The TCR was taken from a young man in good health and CMV-seronegative. The CDR3 nucleotides are TGTGCCCCACCTCGGTTATCGGATGGCTACACCTTC. Its protein product is CAPPRLSDGYTF. Based on the CDR3 plus reference TRBV15 and TRBJ1-2, the full variable domain is DAMVIQNPRYQVTQFGKPVTLSCSQTLNHNVMYWYQQKSSQAPKLLFHYYDKDFNNEADTPDNFQSRRPNTSFCFLDIRSPGLGDTAMYLCAPPRLSDGYTFGSGTRLTVV.